Listed here are 16 T cell receptor beta chains from one sample, sequenced in a study of regulatory T cells in long-lasting Graves disease (dated by TCRdb to the early 2020s). The library was made by multiplex PCR. Sequencing was carried out with an Illumina HiSeq 4000. CDR3 regions were amplified by Arm-PCR with iRepertoire HTBI primers to construct TCR beta libraries. TCRdb itself trimmed the public reads at Q25 with fastp, ran MiXCR and retained productive beta chains. Every CDR3 protein is listed once, alongside the most common genes and DNA of its rows. Present in this sample are around 470,000 distinct CDR3 sequences, 12% to 15% of which were seen just once. The ten largest clones add up to over 15% of the sample. This specimen's time point label, per the study, means: newly diagnosed GD, antithyroid drugs for less than 3 months. RNA was extracted from PBMCs in TRIzol for both TCR sequencing and RNA sequencing.

These same records also appear under a second study, on T cells in Graves' hyperthyroidism and ophthalmopathy.

The sequenced sample was peripheral blood mononuclear cells (PBMCs), obtained at new diagnosis, from a patient treated with antithyroid drugs. The receptors derive from a woman aged 50 to 60 with Graves disease. Donor details come from another sample of the same person, matched by shared clones.

CDR3 sequence: CASSLGLAGSSYNEQFF. The CDR3 DNA reads TGCGCCAGCAGCTTAGGGCTAGCGGGCTCCTCCTACAATGAGCAGTTCTTC. The chain recombines TRBV5-1 with TRBJ2-1; 8 bases are a match to TRBD2. The CDR3 is 17 residues long. CDR1 and CDR2 (germline): SGHRS, YFSETQ. V shed 2 bases and J 0 bases; nucleotides not matched to a gene: 7.

This clonotype was recorded at least ten times. The V and J genes are TRBV2 and TRBJ1-1; unclear D gene. The CDR3 spans 11 residues. Trimming pared 10 bases from V and 1 base from J, leaving 7 bases between. CDR1 is SNHLY and CDR2 is FYNNEI in the germline V gene. The CDR3 region has the DNA TGTGCCAAGGCGGGGAACACTGAAGCTTTCTTT. It specifies CAKAGNTEAFF. Full variable domain (remainder filled in from reference TRBV2 and TRBJ1-1): EPEVTQTPSHQVTQMGQEVILRCVPISNHLYFYWYRQILGQKVEFLVSFYNNEISEKSEIFDDQFSVERPDGSNFTLKIRSTKLEDSAMYFCAKAGNTEAFFGQGTRLTVV.

This clonotype has ten or more counts. The chain recombines TRBV2 with TRBJ2-2; D remains ambiguous. The CDR3 covers 16 residues. CDR1 and CDR2 from the germline V gene are SNHLY and FYNNEI. The ends were cut back, 3 bases at V and 1 base at J, with 12 bases in the middle. The CDR3 loop reads CASSDVGLKNTGELFF. CDR3 nucleotides: TGTGCCAGCAGTGATGTAGGGCTAAAGAACACCGGGGAGCTGTTTTTT. Looking up the rest from reference TRBV2 and TRBJ2-2 gives the full variable domain: EPEVTQTPSHQVTQMGQEVILRCVPISNHLYFYWYRQILGQKVEFLVSFYNNEISEKSEIFDDQFSVERPDGSNFTLKIRSTKLEDSAMYFCASSDVGLKNTGELFFGEGSRLTVL.

This clonotype was counted a few times. V is TRBV10-3 and J is TRBJ2-1; TRBD2 might be the D (6 bases). This CDR3 comprises 19 residues. V gave up 6 bases and J gave up 4 bases, with 28 bases separating them. Germline V CDR1 and CDR2: ENHRY, SYGVKD. CDR3 sequence: CAIRIGVGLTTGEYNEQFF. CDR3 bases: TGTGCCATCAGGATAGGAGTGGGACTTACCACTGGGGAGTACAATGAGCAGTTCTTC.

This clonotype came up a few times. The chain joins TRBV3-1 to TRBJ2-2; TRBD2 is a possible D gene (5 bases). The V gene's germline CDR1 is LGHDT and CDR2 YNNKEL (reference sequence). The CDR3 extends over 15 amino acids. V was shortened by 3 bases and J by 7 bases, with 15 bases between the two germline ends. CDR3 nucleotide sequence: TGTGCCAGCAGCCAGCACTCAGGAGGTGTCGGGGAGCTGTTTTTT. Encoded protein: CASSQHSGGVGELFF.

In this sample, this clonotype turned up many times. This rearrangement joins TRBV6-1 to TRBJ1-1; 9 bases agree with TRBD1. CDR1 and CDR2 (germline): MNHNS, SASEGT. This CDR3 region has 15 residues. The junction had 7 bases not matched to a gene; V was cut back by 5 bases and J by 3 bases. CDR3 residues: CASSKTGDRDTEAFF. The CDR3 nucleotides read TGTGCCAGCAGTAAAACAGGGGACAGGGACACTGAAGCTTTCTTT.

This clonotype was detected many times. The chain uses TRBV7-3 and TRBJ2-1; possibly TRBD2 for D (5 bases). Trimming pared 5 bases from V and 8 bases from J, leaving 16 bases between. The germline V gene has CDR1 SGHTA and CDR2 FQGTGA. The CDR3 spans 14 residues. The DNA of the CDR3 is TGTGCCAGCAGCCCCCCAGGAGGATCCGATGAGCAGTTCTTC. It is translated as CASSPPGGSDEQFF. The full variable domain, completed using reference TRBV7-3 and TRBJ2-1, is GAGVSQTPSNKVTEKGKYVELRCDPISGHTALYWYRQSLGQGPEFLIYFQGTGAADDSGLPNDRFFAVRPEGSVSTLKIQRTERGDSAVYLCASSPPGGSDEQFFGPGTRLTVL.

This clonotype was seen a handful of times. J is TRBJ2-1 and V is TRBV18; D might be TRBD1 (7 bases). There are 18 residues in the CDR3. V was clipped by 2 bases and J by 1 base, with 18 bases between them. Germline V lookup: CDR1 KGHSH, CDR2 LQKENI. The CDR3 sequence is CASSPNSGGKGSYNEQFF. CDR3 nucleotides: TGTGCCAGCTCACCAAATTCAGGGGGGAAAGGATCCTACAATGAGCAGTTCTTC.

This clonotype was recorded a few times. The chain couples TRBV29-1 to TRBJ2-1, with 7 bases that match TRBD2. The CDR3 runs 20 residues. The V gene's germline CDR1 is SQVTM and CDR2 ANQGSEA. V lost 0 bases, J lost 4 bases, and 21 bases stayed unmatched. CDR3 loop: CSVEDGTGRPLTSQYNEQFF. Here the CDR3 DNA reads TGCAGCGTTGAAGATGGGACCGGGAGGCCCCTCACCTCACAATACAATGAGCAGTTCTTC.

To note about this clonotype: A much larger clone lies one base from this, so it may be a read error. The J gene is TRBJ2-7, the V gene TRBV3-1; TRBD2 aligns across 7 bases. This CDR3 region has 13 residues. The V segment lost 3 bases and the J segment 3 bases; nucleotides outside the gene matches: 2. Per germline, CDR1 LGHDT and CDR2 YNNKEL (reference sequence). DNA of the CDR3: TGTGCCAGCAGCCATGGGACTAACTACGAGCAGTACTTC. Amino acid sequence: CASSHGTNYEQYF.

The chain carries TRBV12-3 or TRBV12-4 and TRBJ1-3; possibly TRBD1 for D (5 bases). The V end lost 6 bases, the J end lost 0 bases, and 15 bases lay between the germline ends. This CDR3 region has 16 residues. CDR3 sequence (DNA): TGTGCCAGCAGCCCCTGGGGCCTAGGCTCTGGAAACACCATATATTTT. It codes for CASSPWGLGSGNTIYF.

On this clonotype itself: A read error may be the cause here, since a much bigger clone is one base away. The conserved phenylalanine or tryptophan normally closing the CDR3 is absent here, so this likely arose from a read error. CDR3 sequence: CASRRDRTYGYTS. The CDR3, as DNA: TGTGCCAGCAGACGGGACAGAACCTATGGCTACACCTCC. J is TRBJ1-2 and V is TRBV7-9, with TRBD1 matching 7 bases. Germline CDR1 SEHNR, CDR2 FQNEAQ (reference sequence). V was pared by 6 bases and J by 4 bases, with 5 bases of the junction left unmatched. This CDR3 has 13 residues.

The chain carries TRBV18 and TRBJ2-4; TRBD1 might be the D (5 bases). The CDR3 has 13 residues. Germline V gene data show CDR1 as KGHSH and CDR2 as LQKENI. V gave up 3 bases and J gave up 5 bases, with 8 bases separating them. CDR3 sequence (DNA): TGTGCCAGCTCACCTGGACAAGAAAACATTCAGTACTTC. Translating it yields CASSPGQENIQYF.

This chain links TRBV5-1 with TRBJ1-2; 10 bases are a match to TRBD1. The CDR3 sequence is 15 residues long. The germline gives CDR1 SGHRS, CDR2 YFSETQ. V was pared by 4 bases and J by 4 bases, with 7 bases of the junction left unmatched. The CDR3 DNA reads TGCGCCAGCAGCGAGGGACAGGGGTCTCTCTATGGCTACACCTTC. Its translation: CASSEGQGSLYGYTF.

This clonotype was detected many times. This CDR3 is CASSFPPGLAGVSSYNEQFF. For the CDR3, the DNA is TGTGCCAGCAGTTTTCCGCCGGGACTAGCGGGGGTAAGCTCCTACAATGAGCAGTTCTTC. The rearrangement links TRBV28 to TRBJ2-1; 14 positions match TRBD2. The CDR3 consists of 20 residues. With 3 bases clipped from V and 0 bases from J, the junction kept 10 bases outside the gene matches. Germline CDR1 reads MDHEN; CDR2 reads SYDVKM.

The CDR3 DNA reads as TGCAGCGCCCTAGAGGGACGGTCTAACTATGGCTACACCTTC. Translated: CSALEGRSNYGYTF. The chain carries TRBV29-1 and TRBJ1-2, with a tentative D call TRBD1 (5 bases). V was trimmed by 7 bases and J by 0 bases, leaving 15 bases between them. From germline, CDR1 is SQVTM and CDR2 ANQGSEA. The CDR3 is 14 residues long.